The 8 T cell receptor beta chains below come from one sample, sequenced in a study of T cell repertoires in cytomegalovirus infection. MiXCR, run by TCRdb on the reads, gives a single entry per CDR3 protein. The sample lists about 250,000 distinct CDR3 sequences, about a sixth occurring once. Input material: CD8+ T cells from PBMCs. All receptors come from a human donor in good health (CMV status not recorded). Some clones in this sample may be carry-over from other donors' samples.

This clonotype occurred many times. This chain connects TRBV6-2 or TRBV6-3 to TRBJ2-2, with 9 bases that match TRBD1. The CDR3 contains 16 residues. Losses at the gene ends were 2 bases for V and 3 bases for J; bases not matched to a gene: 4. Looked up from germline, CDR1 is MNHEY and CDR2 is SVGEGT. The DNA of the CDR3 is TGTGCCAGCAGTTACCGGACAGGGGAGGACACCGGGGAGCTGTTTTTT. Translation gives CASSYRTGEDTGELFF.

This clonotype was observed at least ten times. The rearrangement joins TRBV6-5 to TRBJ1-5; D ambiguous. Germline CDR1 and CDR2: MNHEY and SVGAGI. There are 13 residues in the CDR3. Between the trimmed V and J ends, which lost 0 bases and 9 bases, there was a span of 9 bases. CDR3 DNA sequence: TGTGCCAGCAGTTACTCATATCGGGGGCCCCAGCATTTT. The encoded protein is CASSYSYRGPQHF.

CDR3 protein: CASSQDEGSGEQYF. The DNA for the CDR3 is TGTGCCAGCAGCCAAGACGAGGGATCTGGCGAGCAGTACTTC. The chain carries TRBV3-1 and TRBJ2-7; a possible D gene is TRBD2 (5 bases). V was shortened by 0 bases and J by 6 bases, with 12 bases between the two germline ends. CDR1 and CDR2 (germline): LGHDT, YNNKEL (reference sequence). The CDR3 runs to 14 residues.

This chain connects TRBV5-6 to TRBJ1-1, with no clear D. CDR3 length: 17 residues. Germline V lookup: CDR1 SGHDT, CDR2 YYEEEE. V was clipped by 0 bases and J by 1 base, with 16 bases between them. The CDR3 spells CASSLAAWVGQNTEAFF. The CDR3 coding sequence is TGTGCCAGCAGCTTGGCGGCTTGGGTAGGGCAGAACACTGAAGCTTTCTTT. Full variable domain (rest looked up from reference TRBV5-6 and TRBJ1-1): DAGVTQSPTHLIKTRGQQVTLRCSPKSGHDTVSWYQQALGQGPQFIFQYYEEEERQRGNFPDRFSGHQFPNYSSELNVNALLLGDSALYLCASSLAAWVGQNTEAFFGQGTRLTVV.

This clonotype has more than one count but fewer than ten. The CDR3 DNA follows: TGTGCCAGCAGCTTCTCTCTAGCGGAGAGCTCCTACGAGCAGTACTTC. Translating it yields CASSFSLAESSYEQYF. The V gene is TRBV11-3, the J gene TRBJ2-7; 7 positions agree with TRBD2. Germline loops: CDR1 SGHNT, CDR2 YENEEA. V shed 3 bases, J shed 0 bases, and the junction held 8 bases outside the gene matches. The length of the CDR3 is 16 residues.

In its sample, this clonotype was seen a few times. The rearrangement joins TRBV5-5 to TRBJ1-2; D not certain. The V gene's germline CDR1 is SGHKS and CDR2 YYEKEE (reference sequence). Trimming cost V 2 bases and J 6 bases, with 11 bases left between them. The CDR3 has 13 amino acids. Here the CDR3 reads CASSFWWNDGYTF. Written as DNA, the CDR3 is TGTGCCAGCAGCTTCTGGTGGAACGATGGCTACACCTTC. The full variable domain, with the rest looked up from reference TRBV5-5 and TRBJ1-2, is DAGVTQSPTHLIKTRGQQVTLRCSPISGHKSVSWYQQVLGQGPQFIFQYYEKEERGRGNFPDRFSARQFPNYSSELNVNALLLGDSALYLCASSFWWNDGYTFGSGTRLTVV.

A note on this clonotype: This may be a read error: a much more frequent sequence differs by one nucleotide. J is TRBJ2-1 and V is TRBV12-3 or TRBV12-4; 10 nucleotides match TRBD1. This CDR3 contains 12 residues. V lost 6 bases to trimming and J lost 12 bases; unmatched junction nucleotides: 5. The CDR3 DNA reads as TGTGCCAGCAGGACAGGGGGCACTGGGCAGTTCTTC. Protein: CASRTGGTGQFF.

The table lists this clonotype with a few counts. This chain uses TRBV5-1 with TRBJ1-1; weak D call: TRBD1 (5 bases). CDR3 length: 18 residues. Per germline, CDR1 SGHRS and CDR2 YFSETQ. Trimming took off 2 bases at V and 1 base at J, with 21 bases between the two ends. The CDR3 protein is CASSFGTVGRLSNTEAFF. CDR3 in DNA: TGCGCCAGCAGCTTTGGGACGGTGGGAAGACTTTCGAACACTGAAGCTTTCTTT.